The next 31 T cell receptor beta chains were all read from a single sample in a study of cytomegalovirus exposure and HLA in healthy donors. The data were produced by immunoSEQ multiplex PCR, yet TCRdb's version contains in-frame clones alone and is incomplete. The data contain around 260,000 clones, about nine tenths of them singletons. The sample comprised PBMCs. These receptors were obtained from a woman under 40 in good health and CMV-seronegative.

This chain joins TRBV27 and TRBJ2-3; D is ambiguous. CDR1 MNHEY and CDR2 SMNVEV come from the germline V gene (reference sequence). V was pared by 2 bases and J by 7 bases, with 7 bases between. The CDR3 runs to 12 residues. CDR3 amino acids: CASSLDPHTQYF. The DNA for the CDR3 is TGTGCCAGCAGTTTAGATCCTCATACGCAGTATTTT.

V and J are TRBV4-3 and TRBJ2-1; TRBD1 aligns across 7 bases. The CDR3 sequence is 15 residues long. CDR1 and CDR2 (germline): LGHNA, YSLEER. The V gene end was trimmed by 4 bases and the J gene end by 2 bases; junction bases not matched to a gene: 5. The CDR3 loop reads CASSRDRAAYNEQFF. The CDR3 DNA is TGCGCCAGCAGCCGCGACAGGGCGGCCTACAATGAGCAGTTCTTC.

The chain uses TRBV6-4 and TRBJ2-3; D tentatively fits TRBD1 or TRBD2 (5 bases each). The germline V gene encodes CDR1 MRHNA and CDR2 SNTAGT. This CDR3 is built from 15 residues. V was trimmed by 2 bases and J by 1 base, leaving 10 bases between them. CDR3 region: CASSDRLGGTDTQYF. The CDR3 nucleotides read TGTGCCAGCAGTGACCGTCTGGGGGGCACAGATACGCAGTATTTT.

This clone was detected a few times. This chain's CDR3 is CASSSGTSSNQPQHF. In DNA form, the CDR3 reads TGCGCCAGCAGCTCCGGGACCTCTAGCAATCAGCCCCAGCATTTT. The chain employs TRBV4-1 and TRBJ1-5; D may be TRBD1 (5 bases). CDR3 length: 15 residues. Trimming removed 5 bases from V and 0 bases from J, with 11 bases in between. Germline lookup yields CDR1 MGHRA and CDR2 YSYEKL.

The chain has TRBV11-2 and TRBJ2-1; D might be TRBD1 or TRBD2, each matching 6 bases. This CDR3 comprises 14 residues. From germline, CDR1 is SGHAT and CDR2 FQNNGV. Deletions cut 8 bases from V and 8 bases from J, with 19 bases between. The CDR3 DNA sequence: TGTGCCAGCGGTCGTTTGTTGGGGGGCGATGAGCAGTTCTTC. It yields the protein CASGRLLGGDEQFF.

The chain employs TRBV27 and TRBJ2-7; the match to TRBD2 covers 9 bases. The V gene end was trimmed by 5 bases and the J gene end by 3 bases; junction bases not matched to a gene: 5. CDR1 MNHEY and CDR2 SMNVEV come from the germline V gene (reference sequence). This CDR3 comprises 14 residues. CDR3 loop: CASSLGTSFYEQYF. The CDR3 DNA reads TGTGCCAGCAGTCTCGGGACTAGCTTCTACGAGCAGTACTTC.

The CDR3 region is CASSVTAGLNAKNIQYF. The CDR3 DNA follows: TGTGCCAGCAGCGTAACGGCCGGGTTGAACGCCAAAAACATTCAGTACTTC. The rearrangement joins TRBV9 to TRBJ2-4; D uncertain. The length of the CDR3 is 17 residues. Per the germline V gene, CDR1 is SGDLS and CDR2 is YYNGEE. V gave up 1 base and J gave up 1 base, with 15 bases separating them.

The chain has TRBV2 and TRBJ2-1; maybe TRBD2 (6 bases). This CDR3 spans 13 amino acids. V was trimmed by 3 bases and J by 5 bases, leaving 8 bases between them. The germline V gene encodes CDR1 SNHLY and CDR2 FYNNEI. CDR3 sequence (DNA): TGTGCCAGCAGTGAGGGACTTAACAATGAGCAGTTCTTC. As protein: CASSEGLNNEQFF. The full variable domain, completed using reference TRBV2 and TRBJ2-1, is EPEVTQTPSHQVTQMGQEVILRCVPISNHLYFYWYRQILGQKVEFLVSFYNNEISEKSEIFDDQFSVERPDGSNFTLKIRSTKLEDSAMYFCASSEGLNNEQFFGPGTRLTVL.

The rearrangement joins TRBV30 to TRBJ2-3, with TRBD2 matching 14 bases. Germline lookup yields CDR1 GTSNPN and CDR2 SVGIG (reference sequence). This CDR3 is built from 18 residues. Germline trimming cut 1 base from V and 5 bases from J; bases unmatched to any gene: 11. The CDR3 sequence is CAWSGGTWTSGRQDTQYF. CDR3 bases: TGTGCCTGGAGTGGAGGGACGTGGACTAGCGGGAGGCAAGATACGCAGTATTTT. Full variable domain (missing parts from reference TRBV30 and TRBJ2-3): SQTIHQWPATLVQPVGSPLSLECTVEGTSNPNLYWYRQAAGRGLQLLFYSVGIGQISSEVPQNLSASRPQDRQFILSSKKLLLSDSGFYLCAWSGGTWTSGRQDTQYFGPGTRLTVL.

CDR3 sequence reads: CASSALTSGSVLGSVTQYF. CDR3 nucleotide sequence: TGTGCCAGCAGTGCCTTAACTAGCGGGAGTGTTCTAGGTTCAGTTACGCAGTATTTT. The chain recombines TRBV6-1 with TRBJ2-3; 11 nucleotides agree with TRBD2. The CDR3 has 19 residues. The V gene end was trimmed by 4 bases and the J gene end by 8 bases; junction bases not matched to a gene: 20. Germline-derived CDR1 and CDR2 are MNHNS and SASEGT.

V is TRBV6-5 and J is TRBJ2-1, with D maybe TRBD2 (6 bases). Trimming left V 5 bases short and J 5 bases short, with 13 bases between. The CDR3 is 14 amino acids. The germline gives CDR1 MNHEY, CDR2 SVGAGI. The CDR3 DNA reads as TGTGCCAGCAGTCGGGACTCATCCCACAATGAGCAGTTCTTC. It codes for CASSRDSSHNEQFF.

This chain joins TRBV6-5 and TRBJ2-7; no clear D gene. Trimming stripped 6 bases from V and 0 bases from J, with 6 bases between. There are 12 residues in the CDR3. Germline V gene data show CDR1 as MNHEY and CDR2 as SVGAGI. CDR3 protein: CASSLNSYEQYF. The CDR3, as DNA: TGTGCCAGCAGCCTGAACTCCTACGAGCAGTACTTC.

V and J are TRBV19 and TRBJ2-7; unclear D gene. The V end lost 5 bases, the J end lost 5 bases, and 13 bases lay between the germline ends. There are 13 residues in the CDR3. Germline CDR1 is LNHDA and CDR2 is SQIVND (reference sequence). CDR3 DNA: TGTGCCAGTAGTCCCGCCCAACCGGACGAGCAGTACTTC. Protein sequence: CASSPAQPDEQYF. Full variable domain (remainder filled in from reference TRBV19 and TRBJ2-7): DGGITQSPKYLFRKEGQNVTLSCEQNLNHDAMYWYRQDPGQGLRLIYYSQIVNDFQKGDIAEGYSVSREKKESFPLTVTSAQKNPTAFYLCASSPAQPDEQYFGPGTRLTVT.

This chain connects TRBV9 to TRBJ2-7; 12 bases agree with TRBD2. Germline V gene data show CDR1 as SGDLS and CDR2 as YYNGEE. The CDR3 sequence is 16 residues long. Trimming cost V 4 bases and J 3 bases; bases outside gene matches: 8. CDR3: CASSPEGTSGYYEQYF. CDR3 in DNA: TGTGCCAGCAGCCCAGAAGGGACTAGCGGGTACTACGAGCAGTACTTC.

V is TRBV10-3 and J is TRBJ2-1; 9 bases map to TRBD1. Germline loops: CDR1 ENHRY, CDR2 SYGVKD. The CDR3 is 16 amino acids. The trim removed 4 bases at V and 10 bases at J, leaving 14 bases unmatched. CDR3 in amino acids: CAISVFGGQGSGEQFF. Here the CDR3 DNA reads TGTGCCATCAGTGTATTCGGCGGACAGGGGTCCGGGGAGCAGTTCTTC.

The chain combines TRBV6-4 with TRBJ2-3, with TRBD2 matching 7 bases. With V trimmed by 0 bases and J by 2 bases, 8 bases remained unmatched. The V gene's germline CDR1 is MRHNA and CDR2 SNTAGT. This CDR3 region has 17 residues. CDR3 sequence: CASSDSGGYANTDTQYF. CDR3 DNA sequence: TGTGCCAGCAGTGACTCGGGGGGGTATGCTAACACAGATACGCAGTATTTT.

The table lists this clone with many counts. V and J are TRBV2 and TRBJ1-1, with TRBD1 identical over 7 bases. Looked up from germline, CDR1 is SNHLY and CDR2 is FYNNEI. The CDR3 has 13 amino acids. V was clipped by 7 bases and J by 8 bases; unmatched bases: 10. The CDR3 DNA follows: TGTGCCAGCAAGGACAGGCCGGCACGAGAAGCTTTCTTT. Its protein is CASKDRPAREAFF.

J is TRBJ2-7 and V is TRBV5-1; 7 bases are a match to TRBD2. The junction had 7 bases not matched to a gene; V was cut back by 0 bases and J by 7 bases. CDR3 length equals 14 residues. CDR1 and CDR2 from the germline V gene are SGHRS and YFSETQ. This CDR3 reads CASSLVGGEGEQYF. Here the CDR3 DNA reads TGCGCCAGCAGCTTGGTGGGAGGGGAGGGGGAGCAGTACTTC.

This clone occurred once. The chain links TRBV27 to TRBJ2-3; 16 bases map to TRBD2. V shed 4 bases and J 5 bases; nucleotides not matched to a gene: 6. This CDR3 has 17 residues. The germline gives CDR1 MNHEY, CDR2 SMNVEV (reference sequence). CDR3 sequence (DNA): TGTGCCAGCAGTTGGGCCGGGACTAGCGGGGGGGTAGATACGCAGTATTTT. Its translation: CASSWAGTSGGVDTQYF.

Written as DNA, the CDR3 is TGTGCCAGCAGTTTAGGATTCGCGGGAGGGCCCTACGAGCAGTACTTC. Its translation: CASSLGFAGGPYEQYF. The rearrangement joins TRBV28 to TRBJ2-7; 9 positions agree with TRBD2. Germline-derived CDR1 and CDR2 are MDHEN and SYDVKM. The CDR3 sequence is 16 residues long. V dropped 2 bases and J dropped 2; count of bases not matched to a gene: 7.

This chain uses TRBV7-2 with TRBJ2-2, with D hard to call. Per the germline V gene, CDR1 is SGHTA and CDR2 is FQGNSA. V lost 4 bases and J 5 bases, leaving 2 bases between the germline ends. The CDR3 runs 11 residues. The CDR3 sequence: CASSWTGELFF. CDR3 sequence (DNA): TGTGCCAGCAGCTGGACCGGGGAGCTGTTTTTT. The full variable domain, rest sourced from reference TRBV7-2 and TRBJ2-2, is GAGVSQSPSNKVTEKGKDVELRCDPISGHTALYWYRQSLGQGLEFLIYFQGNSAPDKSGLPSDRFSAERTGGSVSTLTIQRTQQEDSAVYLCASSWTGELFFGEGSRLTVL.

V and J are TRBV5-4 and TRBJ2-7; D is possibly TRBD1 (6 bases). Looked up from germline, CDR1 is SGHNT and CDR2 is YYREEE (reference sequence). The CDR3 runs 15 residues. Trimming stripped 0 bases from V and 3 bases from J, with 13 bases between. CDR3 nucleotide sequence: TGTGCCAGCAGCTTGGACAGGGCAGTTTTCTACGAGCAGTACTTC. Translation gives CASSLDRAVFYEQYF.

This clone was observed a handful of times. The chain carries TRBV28 and TRBJ2-7, with 8 bases identical to TRBD1. The CDR3 runs to 16 residues. Germline assignment: CDR1 MDHEN and CDR2 SYDVKM. V was pared by 10 bases and J by 1 base, with 15 bases of the junction left unmatched. The CDR3 DNA is TGTGCCACCCAGTCCCTCGGGACAGGCCATTCCTACGAGCAGTACTTC. It codes for CATQSLGTGHSYEQYF.

V is TRBV19 and J is TRBJ2-7, with 8 bases matching TRBD2. This CDR3 spans 15 amino acids. Per the germline V gene, CDR1 is LNHDA and CDR2 is SQIVND (reference sequence). The J segment lost 2 bases and the V segment lost 1 base, leaving 4 bases of the junction unmatched. CDR3 sequence: CASSIGSGDTYEQYF. CDR3 DNA: TGTGCCAGTAGTATAGGTAGCGGGGACACCTACGAGCAGTACTTC.

The chain is built from TRBV27 and TRBJ2-3, with 7 bases matching TRBD1. From germline, CDR1 is MNHEY and CDR2 SMNVEV (reference sequence). The CDR3 has 14 residues. J gave up 3 bases and V 7 bases, and 7 bases lay outside the gene matches. The CDR3 region has the DNA TGTGCCAGCAAAGAGACAGGGATAACAGATACGCAGTATTTT. It is translated as CASKETGITDTQYF.

Comment on this clone: One junction end disagrees with the germline gene, perhaps due to a read error. The chain employs TRBV27 and TRBJ2-7; D could derive from TRBD1 or TRBD2 (5 bases each). The CDR3 has 14 amino acids. In germline, CDR1 is MNHEY, CDR2 SMNVEV (reference sequence). CDR3 protein: CASSSGDASFEQYF. CDR3 DNA sequence: TGTGCCAGCAGTTCCGGGGACGCTTCCTTCGAGCAGTACTTC.

V usage is TRBV6-5 and J usage is TRBJ1-5, with D tentatively TRBD1 (5 bases). The ends were cut back, 2 bases at V and 7 bases at J, with 9 bases in the middle. This CDR3 contains 13 residues. The germline gives CDR1 MNHEY, CDR2 SVGAGI. The CDR3 coding sequence is TGTGCCAGCAGTTACGGGCAGGGCCAGCCCCAGCATTTT. Encoded protein: CASSYGQGQPQHF.

The chain links TRBV2 to TRBJ2-3; D gene ambiguous. Germline V lookup: CDR1 SNHLY, CDR2 FYNNEI. Deletions cut 1 base from V and 0 bases from J, with 11 bases between. The CDR3 covers 16 residues. The CDR3 protein is CASSEDRRSSTDTQYF. Written as DNA, the CDR3 is TGTGCCAGCAGTGAAGATCGGCGGTCAAGCACAGATACGCAGTATTTT.

The chain is built from TRBV4-3 and TRBJ2-1; 10 positions agree with TRBD2. Germline V lookup: CDR1 LGHNA, CDR2 YSLEER. After removal of 2 bases from V and 4 bases from J, the junction contained 8 bases not matched to a gene. This CDR3 is 17 amino acids long. The DNA of the CDR3 is TGCGCCAGCAGCCAACCTAGCGGGAGCCCCCCTTACAATGAGCAGTTCTTC. It encodes CASSQPSGSPPYNEQFF.

This chain uses TRBV14 with TRBJ2-2; D perhaps matches TRBD1 (5 bases). CDR3 length: 14 residues. Per germline, CDR1 SGHDN and CDR2 FVKESK. Trimming removed 6 bases from V and 5 bases from J, with 13 bases in between. CDR3 in DNA: TGTGCCAGCAGGCCCAGCGCAGGGACCGGGGAGCTGTTTTTT. Its translation: CASRPSAGTGELFF. Looking up the rest from reference TRBV14 and TRBJ2-2 gives the full variable domain: EAGVTQFPSHSVIEKGQTVTLRCDPISGHDNLYWYRRVMGKEIKFLLHFVKESKQDESGMPNNRFLAERTGGTYSTLKVQPAELEDSGVYFCASRPSAGTGELFFGEGSRLTVL.

This clone was seen a single time. This chain uses TRBV4-2 with TRBJ2-1; TRBD2 agrees at 8 bases. Germline values: CDR1 LGHNA, CDR2 YNFKEQ. Trimming at V came to 4 bases and at J to 6 bases, leaving 5 bases not matched to a gene. This CDR3 comprises 14 residues. The CDR3 protein is CASSPGLASNEQFF. The CDR3 bases are TGTGCCAGCAGCCCTGGACTAGCATCCAATGAGCAGTTCTTC.